Shown below are 31 T cell receptor beta chains from a single sample sequenced in a study of blood T cell repertoires in COVID-19. The repertoire was sequenced with immunoSEQ multiplex PCR; TCRdb's copy has only in-frame clones and lacks some. The repertoire consists of 300,000 or so clones, with more than 80% occurring once and the leading ten covering about 6%. The sequenced sample was peripheral blood. These receptors came from a man aged 18 to 30 who had recovered from COVID-19.

The chain is built from TRBV5-1 and TRBJ1-2, with D uncertain. Germline V gene lookup returns CDR1 SGHRS and CDR2 YFSETQ. V shed 0 bases and J shed 5 bases, with 5 bases lying between them. This CDR3 is 12 amino acids long. The CDR3 spells CASSLGEYGYTF. Here the CDR3 DNA reads TGCGCCAGCAGCTTGGGCGAATATGGCTACACCTTC.

The gene calls are TRBV20-1 and TRBJ1-1; D unresolved. V was cut by 4 bases and J by 0 bases, with 3 bases left in between. CDR1 and CDR2 (germline): DFQATT, SNEGSKA (reference sequence). The CDR3 contains 11 residues. This chain's CDR3 is CSAIVNTEAFF. Written as DNA, the CDR3 is TGCAGTGCTATAGTGAACACTGAAGCTTTCTTT.

This clone showed up just a few times. The chain is built from TRBV18 and TRBJ2-7, with D perhaps TRBD2 (6 bases). V was trimmed by 8 bases and J by 0 bases, leaving 11 bases between them. The length of the CDR3 is 13 residues. The V gene's germline CDR1 is KGHSH and CDR2 LQKENI. The CDR3 DNA is TGTGCCAGCCGGACTATGAGCTCCTACGAGCAGTACTTC. Its protein is CASRTMSSYEQYF.

This CDR3 is CASSTLLGLAKETQYF. The CDR3 DNA is TGTGCCAGTAGTACCCTACTGGGACTAGCCAAAGAGACCCAGTACTTC. This chain links TRBV19 with TRBJ2-5, with TRBD2 identical over 9 bases. V shed 4 bases and J 3 bases; nucleotides not matched to a gene: 9. This CDR3 spans 16 amino acids. The germline gives CDR1 LNHDA, CDR2 SQIVND (reference sequence).

The CDR3 region is CSVDGGPYNEQFF. The CDR3 DNA reads as TGCAGCGTTGACGGGGGGCCCTACAATGAGCAGTTCTTC. The V call is TRBV29-1, the J call TRBJ2-1; TRBD2 is a possible D gene (7 bases). The CDR3 consists of 13 residues. Germline assignment: CDR1 SQVTM and CDR2 ANQGSEA. V was pared by 3 bases and J by 2 bases, with 8 bases between.

The chain is built from TRBV3-1 (or the pseudogene TRBV3-2) and TRBJ2-5; TRBD1 matches 9 bases. The CDR3 sequence is 15 residues long. Germline-derived CDR1 and CDR2 are LGHDT and YNNKEL (reference sequence). Trimming cost V 2 bases and J 3 bases; bases outside gene matches: 4. The CDR3 loop reads CASSQPGTGKETQYF. DNA for the CDR3: TGTGCCAGCAGCCAACCAGGGACAGGGAAAGAGACCCAGTACTTC.

This clone has only one observation. The V gene is TRBV12-3 or TRBV12-4, the J gene TRBJ2-7; weak D call: TRBD2 (5 bases). The V end lost 2 bases, the J end lost 2 bases, and 7 bases lay between the germline ends. The CDR3 is 13 amino acids. CDR3 sequence: CASSLQEAYEQYF. The CDR3, as DNA: TGTGCCAGCAGTTTACAGGAGGCCTACGAGCAGTACTTC.

The chain employs TRBV5-4 and TRBJ2-7, with 8 bases aligning to TRBD2. J gave up 2 bases and V 0 bases, and 4 bases lay outside the gene matches. Germline CDR1 SGHNT, CDR2 YYREEE (reference sequence). The CDR3 extends over 15 amino acids. The DNA of the CDR3 is TGTGCCAGCAGCTTGGACGGGGGGGCCGCCTACGAGCAGTACTTC. Translating gives CASSLDGGAAYEQYF.

This clone was found a few times. This chain joins TRBV4-1 and TRBJ2-7; maybe TRBD2 (7 bases). Germline values: CDR1 MGHRA, CDR2 YSYEKL. V lost 0 bases and J lost 2, with 20 bases in between. This CDR3 comprises 18 residues. The DNA for the CDR3 is TGCGCCAGCAGCCAAGAAGATGCCCGGGGGGCAGAACCCTACGAGCAGTACTTC. This sequence encodes CASSQEDARGAEPYEQYF.

The chain has TRBV5-1 and TRBJ1-4; no firm D call. V was cut by 5 bases and J by 0 bases, with 5 bases left in between. This CDR3 comprises 13 residues. CDR1 SGHRS and CDR2 YFSETQ come from the germline V gene. Here the CDR3 DNA reads TGCGCCAGCAGTGAGGCAACTAATGAAAAACTGTTTTTT. Protein product: CASSEATNEKLFF. Using reference TRBV5-1 and TRBJ1-4 for the parts outside the CDR3, the full variable domain is KAGVTQTPRYLIKTRGQQVTLSCSPISGHRSVSWYQQTPGQGLQFLFEYFSETQRNKGNFPGRFSGRQFSNSRSEMNVSTLELGDSALYLCASSEATNEKLFFGSGTQLSVL.

The V and J genes are TRBV11-2 and TRBJ1-1; D not resolved. This CDR3 region has 13 residues. Germline assignment: CDR1 SGHAT and CDR2 FQNNGV. V was cut by 0 bases and J by 3 bases, with 5 bases left in between. CDR3 loop: CASSLEQYTEAFF. Here the CDR3 DNA reads TGTGCCAGCAGCTTAGAACAATACACTGAAGCTTTCTTT.

The chain is built from TRBV3-1 (or the pseudogene TRBV3-2) and TRBJ2-1; 10 positions agree with TRBD2. Trimming took 2 bases from V and 8 from J; bases not matched to a gene: 9. Germline CDR1 and CDR2: LGHDT and YNNKEL (reference sequence). This CDR3 has 16 amino acids. The CDR3: CASSQSSGTSEDEQFF. CDR3 sequence (DNA): TGTGCCAGCAGCCAATCCAGTGGGACTAGCGAAGATGAGCAGTTCTTC.

V and J are TRBV4-2 and TRBJ1-1; D is perhaps TRBD1 (6 bases). CDR3 length equals 15 residues. V gave up 1 base and J gave up 5 bases, with 14 bases separating them. Germline CDR1 and CDR2: LGHNA and YNFKEQ. The chain's CDR3 is CASSQAVRGETEAFF. CDR3 nucleotides: TGTGCCAGCAGCCAAGCGGTCAGGGGCGAGACTGAAGCTTTCTTT.

The rearrangement uses TRBV11-3 and TRBJ2-7; 7 nucleotides agree with TRBD1. Germline loops: CDR1 SGHNT, CDR2 YENEEA. The trim removed 0 bases at V and 2 bases at J, leaving 13 bases unmatched. The CDR3 has 18 residues. This chain's CDR3 is CASSLEPVPRQGAYEQYF. CDR3 sequence (DNA): TGTGCCAGCAGCTTAGAGCCGGTACCTCGGCAGGGGGCCTACGAGCAGTACTTC.

This chain links TRBV18 with TRBJ2-1; D possibly corresponds to TRBD2 (5 bases). Trimming shortened V by 4 bases and J by 8 bases, and 15 bases separated the two germline ends. This CDR3 comprises 14 residues. The germline gives CDR1 KGHSH, CDR2 LQKENI. The DNA for the CDR3 is TGTGCCAGCTCACAAAATAAAGCAGCGGATGAGCAGTTCTTC. It codes for CASSQNKAADEQFF.

As concerns this clone: Different DNA sequences within this sample yield the same CDR3. The chain uses TRBV3-1 (or the pseudogene TRBV3-2) and TRBJ2-5; D ambiguous. V was trimmed by 1 base and J by 4 bases, leaving 7 bases between them. CDR1 LGHDT and CDR2 YNNKEL come from the germline V gene (reference sequence). The CDR3 has 13 amino acids. The CDR3 spells CASSQVGGETQYF. The CDR3 DNA follows: TGTGCCAGCAGCCAAGTAGGCGGAGAGACCCAGTACTTC.

V usage is TRBV30 and J usage is TRBJ2-7; TRBD1 agrees at 7 bases. V lost 1 base to trimming and J lost 7 bases; unmatched junction nucleotides: 10. This CDR3 is built from 14 residues. Germline-derived CDR1 and CDR2 are GTSNPN and SVGIG (reference sequence). CDR3 in amino acids: CAWSDTTGLREQYF. The CDR3 DNA sequence: TGTGCCTGGAGTGATACGACAGGGTTGCGGGAGCAGTACTTC.

The chain has TRBV3-1 (or the pseudogene TRBV3-2) and TRBJ1-2, with a tentative D call TRBD1 (5 bases). The V end was cut by 4 bases, the J end by 7 bases, with 19 bases between. The CDR3 runs to 15 residues. CDR1 and CDR2 (germline): LGHDT, YNNKEL (reference sequence). CDR3 coding DNA: TGTGCCAGCAGCCCCAAGGGTCAGGGTGCGGCTGGCTACACCTTC. As protein: CASSPKGQGAAGYTF.

The chain uses TRBV6-2 or TRBV6-3 and TRBJ2-5, with TRBD2 matching over 12 bases. CDR3 length: 18 amino acids. V shed 0 bases and J 2 bases; nucleotides not matched to a gene: 7. Germline values: CDR1 MNHEY, CDR2 SVGEGT. CDR3 bases: TGTGCCAGCAGTTACTCGGAACTAGCGGGGGGACTACAAGAGACCCAGTACTTC. Its translation is CASSYSELAGGLQETQYF.

This rearrangement joins TRBV6-5 to TRBJ2-3, with no clear D. This CDR3 has 13 residues. The V end lost 4 bases, the J end lost 5 bases, and 10 bases lay between the germline ends. Germline assignment: CDR1 MNHEY and CDR2 SVGAGI. This chain's CDR3 is CASSSPGGDTQYF. Here the CDR3 DNA reads TGTGCCAGCAGTTCCCCCGGTGGAGATACGCAGTATTTT.

V gene TRBV7-9 combines with J gene TRBJ2-3, with D perhaps TRBD2 (6 bases). Germline V gene data show CDR1 as SEHNR and CDR2 as FQNEAQ (reference sequence). The CDR3 totals 14 residues. V gave up 3 bases and J gave up 2 bases, with 9 bases separating them. The CDR3: CASSLEGSTDTQYF. The CDR3 DNA reads as TGTGCCAGCAGCTTGGAGGGCTCCACAGATACGCAGTATTTT.

This chain connects TRBV4-3 to TRBJ1-2; D gene ambiguous. Germline CDR1 LGHNA, CDR2 YSLEER. The ends were cut back, 3 bases at V and 0 bases at J, with 11 bases in the middle. The CDR3 length is 15 residues. The CDR3 nucleotides read TGCGCCAGCAGCCACCGGGAACGAACTAACTATGGCTACACCTTC. This codes for CASSHRERTNYGYTF.

The V call is TRBV11-3, the J call TRBJ2-1; TRBD2 matches 13 bases. The length of the CDR3 is 15 residues. The V gene end was trimmed by 5 bases and the J gene end by 4 bases; junction bases not matched to a gene: 2. Germline values: CDR1 SGHNT, CDR2 YENEEA. CDR3 sequence (DNA): TGTGCCAGCAGCCGACTAGCGGGGGGATACAATGAGCAGTTCTTC. It codes for CASSRLAGGYNEQFF.

The chain carries TRBV4-1 and TRBJ2-3; no reliable D call. This CDR3 region has 13 residues. The V and J ends lost 3 bases and 2 bases respectively, with 6 bases between them. Germline loops: CDR1 MGHRA, CDR2 YSYEKL. CDR3 sequence: CASSHEVTDTQYF. CDR3 nucleotide sequence: TGCGCCAGCAGCCATGAGGTCACAGATACGCAGTATTTT.

Worth noting for this clone: Other DNA sequences in the sample encode the same CDR3. This chain links TRBV4-1 with TRBJ2-5, with TRBD1 identical over 9 bases. J was trimmed by 4 bases and V by 1 base; bases with no gene match: 1. The germline gives CDR1 MGHRA, CDR2 YSYEKL. The CDR3 runs to 14 residues. In DNA form, the CDR3 reads TGCGCCAGCAGCCAAGGACAGGGGGGAGAGACCCAGTACTTC. Amino acid sequence: CASSQGQGGETQYF.

The chain carries TRBV25-1 and TRBJ2-2, with a weak D call TRBD1 (5 bases). CDR3 length: 13 residues. The germline V and J ends were trimmed by 7 bases and 1 base, with 7 bases remaining between them. Per germline, CDR1 MGHDK and CDR2 SYGVNS. CDR3 protein: CASTGLNTGELFF. The CDR3 bases are TGTGCCAGCACAGGGTTGAACACCGGGGAGCTGTTTTTT.

J is TRBJ2-1 and V is TRBV5-4; possibly TRBD1 for D (6 bases). CDR3 length: 14 residues. Per germline, CDR1 SGHNT and CDR2 YYREEE (reference sequence). The V end was cut by 0 bases, the J end by 10 bases, with 14 bases between. The CDR3: CASSLVTGSKEQFF. CDR3 sequence (DNA): TGTGCCAGCAGCTTGGTAACAGGGAGTAAAGAGCAGTTCTTC.

This chain uses TRBV19 with TRBJ1-6, with 7 bases identical to TRBD1. V lost 4 bases, J lost 6 bases, and 3 bases stayed unmatched. Germline CDR1 is LNHDA and CDR2 is SQIVND (reference sequence). The CDR3 runs 14 residues. CDR3 coding DNA: TGTGCCAGTAGTAATCCAGGGGGTAATTCACCCCTCCACTTT. This sequence encodes CASSNPGGNSPLHF. The full variable domain, completed using reference TRBV19 and TRBJ1-6, is DGGITQSPKYLFRKEGQNVTLSCEQNLNHDAMYWYRQDPGQGLRLIYYSQIVNDFQKGDIAEGYSVSREKKESFPLTVTSAQKNPTAFYLCASSNPGGNSPLHFGNGTRLTVT.

V gene TRBV2 combines with J gene TRBJ1-1; perhaps TRBD1 as D (5 bases). The CDR3 has 14 amino acids. In germline, CDR1 is SNHLY, CDR2 FYNNEI. V was shortened by 6 bases and J by 2 bases, with 13 bases between the two germline ends. For the CDR3, the DNA is TGTGCCAGCAGCACCTTACAGGTTAACACTGAAGCTTTCTTT. Residues: CASSTLQVNTEAFF. Full variable domain (missing parts from reference TRBV2 and TRBJ1-1): EPEVTQTPSHQVTQMGQEVILRCVPISNHLYFYWYRQILGQKVEFLVSFYNNEISEKSEIFDDQFSVERPDGSNFTLKIRSTKLEDSAMYFCASSTLQVNTEAFFGQGTRLTVV.

This clone was seen more than once but under ten times. Written as DNA, the CDR3 is TGTGCCTGCAGTAGCGGGGCCACTAACACTGAAGCTTTCTTT. Protein sequence: CACSSGATNTEAFF. V gene TRBV30 combines with J gene TRBJ1-1; maybe TRBD1 (5 bases). CDR1 and CDR2 (germline): GTSNPN, SVGIG (reference sequence). The CDR3 sequence is 14 residues long. Trimming took 6 bases from V and 2 from J, leaving 16 bases between them. Supplemented by reference TRBV30 and TRBJ1-1, the full variable domain reads SQTIHQWPATLVQPVGSPLSLECTVEGTSNPNLYWYRQAAGRGLQLLFYSVGIGQISSEVPQNLSASRPQDRQFILSSKKLLLSDSGFYLCACSSGATNTEAFFGQGTRLTVV.

The V and J genes are TRBV28 and TRBJ2-5, with 7 nucleotides matching TRBD2. CDR3 length: 13 residues. The germline CDR1 and CDR2 sequences are MDHEN and SYDVKM. V shed 8 bases, J shed 3 bases, and the junction held 6 bases outside the gene matches. CDR3 coding DNA: TGTGCCAGCTCTCTTCTAGCGGAAGAGACCCAGTACTTC. Its protein is CASSLLAEETQYF.